The clone carrying this T cell receptor (beta chain) was counted at least ten times. This entry belongs to a study of blood T cell repertoires in COVID-19. Study details: Samples of COVID-19 (acute and convalescent) were obtained from the United States, Italy and Spain. Sources were T cells, B-cell-depleted T cells, or PBMCs; the material itself was cDNA or gDNA.

Original processing notes: The authors estimated nucleated cell counts from reference gene primer amplification. This table comes from immunoSEQ multiplex PCR, and its TCRdb copy is limited to in-frame clones, with some not included. V, J and clone size are taken as reported in that table, and D and trimming were inferred from the DNA itself. Found here are fewer than 400,000 clones, around 80% of them singletons; the top ten hold 2.5% to 3%. V dropped 0 bases and J dropped 1 base, with 9 bases sitting between them. CDR1 is LGHDT, CDR2 YNNKEL, per germline (reference sequence). This CDR3 has 15 amino acids.

The sequenced material came from peripheral blood. The chain couples TRBV3-1 (or the pseudogene TRBV3-2) to TRBJ2-5, with D perhaps TRBD2 (6 bases). This TCR was sampled from a man aged 25 to 40 with active or convalescent COVID-19. CDR3 DNA: TGTGCCAGCAGCCAAGATGCGCGGGGCCAAGAGACCCAGTACTTC. It specifies CASSQDARGQETQYF.